What follows describes a single TCR beta chain. The clone's antigen remains unknown. There are no base qualities to consult, and no much larger clone falls within one base. The library was generated by the immunoSEQ multiplex PCR assay. For the multiplex PCR, a mixture combining 60 forward primers for TCR Vbeta segments and 13 reverse primers for TCR Jbeta segments was used. Amplification of the CDR3 region of rearranged TCR beta genes was performed with a multiplex PCR assay on genomic DNA. On the Illumina HiSeq System, the amplified TCR beta libraries were sequenced as 87-base-pair reads. The authors processed their data as follows. In a later analysis, tens of millions of unique TCR beta chains were counted across the 500 to 850 repertoires, and roughly 11 million of these chains were shared by at least two donors. Raw reads were error-corrected and collapsed into unique sequences by a nearest-neighbor algorithm in which closely related sequences were merged to remove PCR and sequencing errors. Alignment of CDR3 sequences to IMGT reference sequences was used to assign V, D and J gene segments. For a sequence to be retained, at least a six-nucleotide match to both a V gene segment and a J gene segment was required. A rearrangement was called productive if the CDR3 had no stop codons and remained in frame with V and J, and every other rearrangement was called non-productive. CDR3 was defined by IMGT convention, running from the second conserved V-encoded cysteine to the conserved J-encoded phenylalanine. The earlier analysis of about 530 of the donors excluded any sequence lacking an unambiguous match to a single V gene segment. An earlier analysis of around 600 of the donors classified V segments as functional when productive rearrangements were above 56.7% and as segregating when the standard deviation between donors was above 5%. A statistical classification framework was built to diagnose cytomegalovirus status from the catalog of TCR beta chain sequences. V and J gene assignment, in a later analysis, came from comparing TCR nucleotide sequences with IMGT/GENE-DB human TR gene sequences. In a later analysis, CDR3 sequences and most-parsimonious VDJ recombination scenarios were assigned using the TCRdist pipeline. In a later analysis, each TCR beta chain was defined by its CDR3 amino acid sequence together with its V-gene family, and reads without a unique V-gene family were excluded. A later analysis removed 500 to 600 highly shared, low-generation-probability nucleotide sequences to deal with suspected cross-contamination and a sequencing artifact. For each public chain, a later analysis derived a clonal expansion index from normalized ranks of inferred template counts within each repertoire. In a later analysis, generation probabilities were computed using a VDJ recombination model fitted to out-of-frame rearrangements, and the results were checked against IGoR. Hypergeometric tests were used in a later analysis to score TCR-TCR, TCR-HLA and TCR-CMV co-occurrence, with a repertoire-size bias correction applied to the TCR pairs. False discovery rates were estimated in a later analysis by permuting HLA or CMV assignments 20 times. In a later analysis, co-occurring TCRs were grouped using DBSCAN, and TCRdist sequence similarity was added for clustering within HLA-allele-positive subsets. Repertoires with fewer than 30,000 or more than 120,000 public chains were left out of co-occurrence clustering, as were several repertoires with anomalous nucleotide sharing. TCRdb provides this immuneACCESS table in a form limited to in-frame rearrangements. Some clones are lacking; in checked studies, under half of them reflect an unresolved V gene, and why the rest are absent is not known. V, J and clone size were drawn from that table, and D and trimming were deduced from the DNA. The sample table holds approximately 150,000 clones, of which roughly 80% were seen once. The ten largest make up about 2.3% of the sample.

The cohort consisted of 600 or so healthy bone marrow donors. Cohort members were all nominally healthy when sampled, although unrecorded immune exposures were likely present. The donor tested CMV seronegative and was one of the 352 seronegative cohort members. A peripheral blood sample was collected from each donor, and TCR beta sequencing was performed on peripheral blood mononuclear cells. The Qiagen DNeasy Blood Extraction Kit was used to extract genomic DNA from the blood cell samples. The data derive from a study of cytomegalovirus exposure and HLA in healthy donors (dated by TCRdb to the late 2010s). A note on the overall study: An earlier analysis of several hundred of the donors reported 276 Gb of sequence data and roughly 110 million unique TCR beta sequences from roughly 200 million T cells. High-throughput TCR immunosequencing, statistical association of individual TCRs with disease status, and machine learning were combined to predict cytomegalovirus infection status. Roughly 290 gigabases of sequencing data and 70 million to 100 million unique TCR sequences made up an early release that covered several hundred HLA-typed donors. The study profiled the T cell repertoires of 500 to 800 subjects by immunosequencing and related them to cytomegalovirus serostatus. Typing coverage differed by locus: A, B, C, DRB1 and DQB1 were typed in about 620-630 donors, DQA1 in about 500, DPA1 in approximately 600, and DPB1 in approximately 450. The later analysis used no new phenotypic data to find candidate immune exposures, relying instead on TCR beta sequences and their occurrence across donors. In a later genetic analysis, genome-wide SNP genotypes for 398 of the 666 donors were used, and that subset was treated as a discovery cohort. Of the roughly 430 genotyped donors, approximately 80% fell in the genetic ancestry cluster associated with self-reported Caucasian donors. Alongside the repertoire data, information on donor age, sex, ethnicity and CMV serostatus was compiled. HLA typing included class I and class II loci at four-digit resolution. An earlier analysis of 500 to 750 of the donors applied high-throughput TCR beta sequencing to assess whether each TCR beta V gene segment acted as functional or pseudogenic. On average, 235,054 unique TCR beta nucleotide sequences were sequenced per donor among fewer than 500 genotyped donors of the cohort, with 15% to 20% of those sequences being non-productive. About five DR-DQ haplotypes were treated as single units for association and clustering because of strong linkage in the cohort. A later analysis re-analyzed previously published TCR beta repertoires from hundreds of donors and added high-resolution HLA genotyping to study TCR occurrence patterns. All discovery cohort repertoires had been generated on a single sequencing platform. Along with the roughly 700-subject first cohort, a separate validation cohort of more than 90 different subjects was used. The study aimed to test whether cataloging public T cell receptors could reveal signatures of past pathogen exposure.

The germline V gene encodes CDR1 LNHDA and CDR2 SQIVND (reference sequence). Counted from cysteine to phenylalanine, this CDR3 has 13 amino acids. The DNA shown is the 39-base CDR3, in frame from base 1. The V and J ends are trimmed by 4 bases and 8 bases, leaving 12 bases between them. Results and caveats for the whole study, not just this receptor: Immune exposure information for the cohort was limited to CMV serostatus. In a later analysis, the rate of TCR association differed among HLA loci, with DRB1 alleles having the most associated TCRs and HLA-C alleles having the fewest. Because counts were too low, approximately 15 rarely observed V segments, including chromosome 9 orphons, were excluded from the earlier analysis of a few hundred of the donors. Several of the top co-occurrence clusters appeared to be linked to parvovirus B19, influenza, CMV and Epstein-Barr virus, according to a later analysis. The study gave a list of around 170 TCR beta chains associated with cytomegalovirus. In vitro tests confirmed that a few of the cytomegalovirus-associated TCR beta chains recognize cytomegalovirus antigens. A later analysis associated 16,951 TCR beta sequences with specific HLA alleles at a false discovery rate of 0.05. A later analysis found that HLA-associated TCR beta chains were more clonally expanded and had lower generation probabilities than equally common non-associated chains. According to the authors, the approach could potentially be generalized to other disease states and immunological phenotypes. The 87-base-pair reads could not distinguish some IMGT-functional V segments, including TRBV6-2 and TRBV6-3, so those segments were excluded. An association between a missense DCLRE1C variant and V-gene and J-gene trimming of TCR beta chains was found in a later genetic analysis and replicated in an independent cohort. In an earlier analysis of approximately 590 of the donors, most TCR beta V segments appeared in productive rearrangements about 87% or about 30% of the time, broadly matching IMGT annotations. A cluster of highly shared sequence variants was judged likely to be a technical artifact of the sequencing pipeline. The presence/absence analyses assumed that sequencing depth was roughly uniform across donors, and that assumption may not be true. Most TCR sequences were seen in very few donors, while some public TCRs were found in many individuals. Correlated functional status among segregating V segments might be attributable to linkage disequilibrium, but an unknown experimental factor could not be ruled out. This cohort had only TCR beta chains sequenced, and the lack of alpha or paired-chain data limited which features could be detected. A further reported finding was that TCR beta sequences accurately predicted the HLA-A and HLA-B alleles for most subjects in the first cohort. According to a later genetic analysis, donors in an Asian-associated ancestry cluster had fewer N-insertions in productive TCRs than the approximately 650-donor mean. Because some donors lacked HLA typing at each locus, the association tests relied only on the typed subset. When HLA alleles, especially DR and DQ, strongly co-occurred, attributing TCR associations to individual alleles was difficult. A later analysis found that most CMV-associated TCR beta chains appeared HLA-restricted, with HLA associations seemingly driven largely by CMV exposure. The classifier was reported to diagnose cytomegalovirus status with high specificity and sensitivity in both the original cohort and the validation cohort.

This sequence was found in a male donor in good health and CMV-seronegative. The sequence joins TRBV19 to TRBJ2-1, with a tentative D gene TRBD1 over 6 matching bases. Material: PBMCs. The DNA is as follows: TGTGCCAGTAGTACCCACCAGGGGTATGAGCAGTTCTTC. Translation gives CASSTHQGYEQFF.